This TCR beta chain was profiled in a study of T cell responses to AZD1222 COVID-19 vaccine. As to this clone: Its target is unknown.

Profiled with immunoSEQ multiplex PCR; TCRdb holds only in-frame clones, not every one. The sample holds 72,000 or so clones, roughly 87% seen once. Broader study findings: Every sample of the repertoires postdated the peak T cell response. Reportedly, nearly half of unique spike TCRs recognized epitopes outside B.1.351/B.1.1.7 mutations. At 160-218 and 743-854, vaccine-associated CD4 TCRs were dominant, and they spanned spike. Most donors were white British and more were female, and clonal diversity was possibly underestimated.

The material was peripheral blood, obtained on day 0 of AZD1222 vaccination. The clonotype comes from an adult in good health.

CDR3 nucleotide sequence: TGTGCCAGCCGAACAGAGATGAACACTGAAGCTTTCTTT. It codes for CASRTEMNTEAFF. The V gene is TRBV5-5, the J gene TRBJ1-1; unclear D gene. Germline V gives CDR1 SGHKS, CDR2 YYEKEE (reference sequence). The CDR3 totals 13 residues. Trimming left V 7 bases short and J 0 bases short, with 10 bases between.